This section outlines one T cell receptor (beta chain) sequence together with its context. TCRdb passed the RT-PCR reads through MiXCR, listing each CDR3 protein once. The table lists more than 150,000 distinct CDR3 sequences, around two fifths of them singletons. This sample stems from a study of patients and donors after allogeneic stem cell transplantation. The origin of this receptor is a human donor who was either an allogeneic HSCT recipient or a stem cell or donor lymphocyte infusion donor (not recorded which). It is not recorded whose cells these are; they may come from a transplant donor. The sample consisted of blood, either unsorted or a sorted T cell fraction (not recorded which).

CDR3 coding DNA: TGTGCCATTAGACGGGACACGAGCACAGATACGCAGTATTTT. Protein sequence: CAIRRDTSTDTQYF. This sequence joins TRBV10-3 and TRBJ2-3; a possible D gene is TRBD1 (6 bases). Germline V gene sequence: CDR1 ENHRY, CDR2 SYGVKD. There are 14 residues in the CDR3. Between the trimmed V and J ends, which lost 9 bases and 0 bases, there was a span of 13 bases.